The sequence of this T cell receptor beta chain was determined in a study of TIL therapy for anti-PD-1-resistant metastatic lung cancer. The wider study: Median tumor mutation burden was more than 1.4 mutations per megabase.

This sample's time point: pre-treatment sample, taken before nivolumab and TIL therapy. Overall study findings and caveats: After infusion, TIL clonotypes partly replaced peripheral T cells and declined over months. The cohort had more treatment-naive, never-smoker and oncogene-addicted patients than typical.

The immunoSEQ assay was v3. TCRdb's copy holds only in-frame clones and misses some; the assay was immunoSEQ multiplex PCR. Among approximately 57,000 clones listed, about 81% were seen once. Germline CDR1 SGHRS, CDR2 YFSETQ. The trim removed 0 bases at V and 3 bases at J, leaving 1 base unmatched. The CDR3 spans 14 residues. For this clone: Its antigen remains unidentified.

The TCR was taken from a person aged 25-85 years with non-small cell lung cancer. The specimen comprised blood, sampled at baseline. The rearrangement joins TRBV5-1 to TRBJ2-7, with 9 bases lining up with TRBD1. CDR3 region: CASSLDRGRYEQYF. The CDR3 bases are TGCGCCAGCAGCTTGGACAGGGGGCGCTACGAGCAGTACTTC.